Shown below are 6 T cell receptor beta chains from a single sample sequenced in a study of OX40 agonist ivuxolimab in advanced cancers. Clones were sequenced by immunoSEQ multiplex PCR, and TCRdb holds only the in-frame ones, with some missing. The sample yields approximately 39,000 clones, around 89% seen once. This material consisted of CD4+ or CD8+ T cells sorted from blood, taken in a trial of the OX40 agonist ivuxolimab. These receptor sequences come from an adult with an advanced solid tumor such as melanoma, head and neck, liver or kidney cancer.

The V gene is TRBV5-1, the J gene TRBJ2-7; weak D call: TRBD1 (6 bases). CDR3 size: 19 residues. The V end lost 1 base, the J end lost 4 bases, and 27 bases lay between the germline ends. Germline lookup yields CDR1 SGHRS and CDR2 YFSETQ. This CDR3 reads CASSLFRMQGQGRVYEQYF. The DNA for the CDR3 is TGCGCCAGCAGCTTGTTTCGGATGCAGGGGCAGGGGCGGGTTTACGAGCAGTACTTC.

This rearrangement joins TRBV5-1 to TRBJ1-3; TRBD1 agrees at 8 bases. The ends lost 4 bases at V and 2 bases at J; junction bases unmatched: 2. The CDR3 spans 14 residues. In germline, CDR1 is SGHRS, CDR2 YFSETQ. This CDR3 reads CASSGTGPGNTIYF. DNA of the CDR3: TGCGCCAGCAGCGGGACAGGTCCTGGAAACACCATATATTTT.

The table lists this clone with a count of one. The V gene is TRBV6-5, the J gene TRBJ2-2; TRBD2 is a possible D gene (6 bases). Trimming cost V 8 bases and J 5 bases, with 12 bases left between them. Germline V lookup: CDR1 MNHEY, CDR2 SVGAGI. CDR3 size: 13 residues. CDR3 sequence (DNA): TGTGCCAGCGGGGAGGCTCCGACCGGGGAGCTGTTTTTT. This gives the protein CASGEAPTGELFF.

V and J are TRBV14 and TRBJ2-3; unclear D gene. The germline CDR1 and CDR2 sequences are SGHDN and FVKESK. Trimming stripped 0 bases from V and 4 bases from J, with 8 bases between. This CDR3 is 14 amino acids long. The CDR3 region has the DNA TGTGCCAGCAGCCAAGATGTACCCTCAGATACGCAGTATTTT. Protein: CASSQDVPSDTQYF. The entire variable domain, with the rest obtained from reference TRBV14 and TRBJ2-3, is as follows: EAGVTQFPSHSVIEKGQTVTLRCDPISGHDNLYWYRRVMGKEIKFLLHFVKESKQDESGMPNNRFLAERTGGTYSTLKVQPAELEDSGVYFCASSQDVPSDTQYFGPGTRLTVL.

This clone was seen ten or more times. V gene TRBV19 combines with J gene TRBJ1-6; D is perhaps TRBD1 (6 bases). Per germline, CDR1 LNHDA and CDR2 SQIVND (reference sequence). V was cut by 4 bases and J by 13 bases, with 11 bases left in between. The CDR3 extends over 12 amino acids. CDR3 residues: CASSTRQAPLHF. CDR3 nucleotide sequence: TGTGCCAGTAGTACGCGACAGGCCCCCCTCCACTTT.

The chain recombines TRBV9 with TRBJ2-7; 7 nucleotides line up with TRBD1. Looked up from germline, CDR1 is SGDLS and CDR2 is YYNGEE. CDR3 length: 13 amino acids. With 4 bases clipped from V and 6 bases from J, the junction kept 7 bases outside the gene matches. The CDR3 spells CASSSLSGGEQYF. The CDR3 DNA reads TGTGCCAGCAGCTCGCTATCAGGGGGCGAGCAGTACTTC.